This T cell receptor beta chain emerged from a study of T cell responses to AZD1222 COVID-19 vaccine. CDR3 length equals 14 residues. CDR1 is SGHAT, CDR2 FQNNGV, per germline. V trimming: 6 bases; J trimming: 2 bases; junction bases outside the gene matches: 6. Sequenced by immunoSEQ multiplex PCR; TCRdb stores in-frame clones only, minus some. Here the sample spans about 110,000 clones, over 75% being singletons. The clonotype was recovered from an adult in good health. The chain uses TRBV11-2 and TRBJ2-7; 8 bases are a match to TRBD2. The sample consisted of peripheral blood, taken on day 0 of MenACWY control vaccination. The CDR3 spells CASSISGTPYEQYF. CDR3 DNA sequence: TGTGCCAGCAGTATTAGCGGGACCCCCTACGAGCAGTACTTC. Full variable domain (missing parts from reference TRBV11-2 and TRBJ2-7): EAGVAQSPRYKIIEKRQSVAFWCNPISGHATLYWYQQILGQGPKLLIQFQNNGVVDDSQLPKDRFSAERLKGVDSTLKIQPAKLEDSAVYLCASSISGTPYEQYFGPGTRLTVT.